A selection of T cell receptor beta chains follows, all from one sample in a study of shared clonotypes between healthy human individuals. Sequenced by immunoSEQ multiplex PCR; TCRdb stores in-frame clones only, minus some. The data show a few million clones, roughly 93% seen once. The sequenced material came from naive CD4+ T cells from PBMCs. These receptor sequences come from a man between 18 and 29 years old in good health. Some clones in this sample may be carry-over from other donors' samples. Each CDR3 is given with its conserved first and last residue. Each record gives: J gene, V gene, D gene, clone size, CDR3 DNA, CDR3 protein. D genes are given only for firm matches. Expanded clones get a size class; other rows say once, few or many, or leave the size out.

TRBJ1-1 TRBV2 NA once TGTGCCAGCAGTGAGGGGACGGGTTACACTGAAGCTTTCTTT CASSEGTGYTEAFF
TRBJ1-5 TRBV28 NA NA TGTGCCAGCAGTTTAGGCGGGACGGGGGATCAGCCCCAGCATTTT CASSLGGTGDQPQHF
TRBJ2-7 TRBV18 TRBD1 NA TGTGCCAGCTCACCAGGACAGGGGATCAACGAGCAGTACTTC CASSPGQGINEQYF
TRBJ1-2 TRBV5-5 TRBD1 NA TGTGCCAGCAGCTTGGTCGGACAGGGGGGAATTGGCTACACCTTC CASSLVGQGGIGYTF
TRBJ1-2 TRBV2 TRBD1 NA TGTGCCAGCAGTCTGGACAGGGCTAACTATGGCTACACCTTC CASSLDRANYGYTF
TRBJ1-1 TRBV29-1 NA few TGCAGCGTTGTTGATGTAGGGAACACTGAAGCTTTCTTT CSVVDVGNTEAFF
TRBJ1-1 TRBV28 NA NA TGTGCCAGCAGTTTACCGGCCCTCGATGAAGCTTTCTTT CASSLPALDEAFF
TRBJ2-7 TRBV10-3 TRBD2 once TGTGCCATCAGCGGACTAGCGAGAGCCTACGAGCAGTACTTC CAISGLARAYEQYF
TRBJ2-7 TRBV29-1 TRBD1 NA TGCAGCGTTGCGGGACAGGGCTTTTACGAGCAGTACTTC CSVAGQGFYEQYF
TRBJ1-1 TRBV28 NA few TGTGCCAGCGGAGGGCAGGGGACTGAAGCTTTCTTT CASGGQGTEAFF
TRBJ1-1 TRBV30 NA NA TGTGCCTGGGGGTTTTTATCGTTATCTGAAGCTTTCTTT CAWGFLSLSEAFF
TRBJ2-2 TRBV15 NA NA TGTGCCACCAGCAGAGATGCCGGGGAGCTGTTTTTT CATSRDAGELFF
TRBJ1-2 TRBV9 TRBD1 NA TGTGCCAGCAGCCCGCAGACAGGGGCCAACTATGGCTACACCTTC CASSPQTGANYGYTF
TRBJ2-6 TRBV2 TRBD1 NA TGTGCCAGCGTCGAGGGACAGGGGCCCTCTGGGGCCAACGTCCTGACTTTC CASVEGQGPSGANVLTF
TRBJ2-6 TRBV18 NA NA TGTGCCAGCTCACCAAGCCGACGGCCATCTGGGGCCAACGTCCTGACTTTC CASSPSRRPSGANVLTF
TRBJ2-7 TRBV20-1 NA NA TGCAGTGCCTCTACATACGAGCAGTACTTC CSASTYEQYF
TRBJ1-4 TRBV7-2 TRBD1 NA TGTGCCAGCAGCTCCCAATTGGGACAGCCGATTGGTGAAAAACTGTTTTTT CASSSQLGQPIGEKLFF
TRBJ2-7 TRBV6-5 NA NA TGTGCCAGCAGTTACGAGAACATCGGGTCCTACGAGCAGTACTTC CASSYENIGSYEQYF
TRBJ1-1 TRBV19 NA few TGTGCCAGTAGTATCGGGAGGGGCACTGAAGCTTTCTTT CASSIGRGTEAFF
TRBJ2-1 TRBV9 NA NA TGTGCCAGCAGCGCAGGAAGGACGGAGCAGTTCTTC CASSAGRTEQFF
TRBJ1-2 TRBV14 NA NA TGTGCCAGCAGCCAAGTGGGCAGACGCCCCGGTGGCTACACCTTC CASSQVGRRPGGYTF
TRBJ1-5 TRBV6-6 TRBD1 NA TGTGCCAGCAGTTCGGGACAGGGGGTAGGCAATCAGCCCCAGCATTTT CASSSGQGVGNQPQHF
TRBJ2-5 TRBV29-1 TRBD2 NA TGCAGCGTTTCCCAAAGGTTAGCGGGAGAGACCCAGTACTTC CSVSQRLAGETQYF
TRBJ1-4 TRBV2 NA few TGTGCCAGCAGCGCTGGCTTGCGACTGTTTTTT CASSAGLRLFF
TRBJ2-7 TRBV5-4 NA NA TGTGCCAGCAGCTTGGGGGGTGCAGGAGGGGACGAGCAGTACTTC CASSLGGAGGDEQYF
TRBJ2-1 TRBV5-4 NA NA TGTGCCAGCAGCAATGGGGCCCGAGGATACAATGAGCAGTTCTTC CASSNGARGYNEQFF
TRBJ2-7 TRBV5-1 NA NA TGCGCCAGCAGCTTAGGGACACCCACGCCCTACGAGCAGTACTTC CASSLGTPTPYEQYF
TRBJ1-5 TRBV9 TRBD1 NA TGTGCCAGCAGCATGCGACAGGGCGACTTCAATCAGCCCCAGCATTTT CASSMRQGDFNQPQHF
TRBJ2-1 TRBV7-2 NA NA TGTGCCAGCAGCTTAGGGGGGGTACTCAATGAGCAGTTCTTC CASSLGGVLNEQFF
TRBJ2-2 TRBV5-6 NA NA TGTGCCAGCAGCTGGGACACCGGGGAGCTGTTTTTT CASSWDTGELFF
TRBJ2-7 TRBV6-5 NA NA TGTGCCAGCAGTTACTCAAGCAGGCAGCTCCGCTACGAGCAGTACTTC CASSYSSRQLRYEQYF